The TCR beta chain under discussion was sequenced for a study of long-term antiretroviral therapy in people with HIV. This CDR3 is built from 17 residues. V was pared by 3 bases and J by 0 bases, with 14 bases between. Germline loops: CDR1 WSHSY, CDR2 SAAADI. Investigators performed immunoSEQ version v3.0 at survey level. The method was immunoSEQ multiplex PCR; TCRdb's version includes in-frame clones alone and lacks a portion of them. The sample includes around 19,000 clones, 79% of them seen just once. The V gene is TRBV10-2, the J gene TRBJ2-2; no firm D call. The sample here was unsorted PBMCs, taken at the start of antiretroviral therapy. This TCR was sampled from a young man with HIV. CDR3 sequence (DNA): TGCGCCAGCAGTGAATATTTTGATGGTCCGAACACCGGGGAGCTGTTTTTT. It yields the protein CASSEYFDGPNTGELFF.